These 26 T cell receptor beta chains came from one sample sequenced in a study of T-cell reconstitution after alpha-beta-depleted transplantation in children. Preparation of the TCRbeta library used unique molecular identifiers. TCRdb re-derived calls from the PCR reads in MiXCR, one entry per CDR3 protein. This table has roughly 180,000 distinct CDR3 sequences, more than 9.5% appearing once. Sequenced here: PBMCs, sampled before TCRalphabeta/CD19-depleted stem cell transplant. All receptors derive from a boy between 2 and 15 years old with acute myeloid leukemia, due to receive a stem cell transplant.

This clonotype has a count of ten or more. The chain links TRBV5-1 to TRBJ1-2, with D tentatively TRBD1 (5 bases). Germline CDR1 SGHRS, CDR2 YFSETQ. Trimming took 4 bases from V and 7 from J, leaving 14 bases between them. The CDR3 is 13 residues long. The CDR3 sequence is CASSPGPPAGYTF. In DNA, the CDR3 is TGCGCCAGCAGCCCGGGACCGCCGGCTGGCTACACCTTC.

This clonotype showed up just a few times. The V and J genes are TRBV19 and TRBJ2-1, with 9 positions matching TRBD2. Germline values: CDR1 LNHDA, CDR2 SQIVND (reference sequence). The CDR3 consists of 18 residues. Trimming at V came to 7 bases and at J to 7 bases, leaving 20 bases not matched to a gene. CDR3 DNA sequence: TGTGCCAGTACAAACCTCGGGGGCGGGAGGGTCGGAAGGAATGAGCAGTTCTTC. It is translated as CASTNLGGGRVGRNEQFF.

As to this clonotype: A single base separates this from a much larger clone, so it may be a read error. The CDR3 region is CASSLGAGTTDTQYF. As DNA, the CDR3 is TGTGCCAGCAGTTTAGGAGCGGGCACCACAGATACGCAGTATTTT. This chain uses TRBV27 with TRBJ2-3; D is perhaps TRBD2 (6 bases). The length of the CDR3 is 15 residues. Trimming cost V 2 bases and J 2 bases, with 11 bases left between them. Germline V lookup: CDR1 MNHEY, CDR2 SMNVEV (reference sequence).

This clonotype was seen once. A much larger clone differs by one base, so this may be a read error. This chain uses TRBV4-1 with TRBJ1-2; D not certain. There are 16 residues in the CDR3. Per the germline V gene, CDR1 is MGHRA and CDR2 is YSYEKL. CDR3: CPSSQARGMKNYGYTF. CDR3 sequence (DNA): TGCCCCAGCAGCCAAGCCAGAGGCATGAAGAACTATGGCTACACCTTC.

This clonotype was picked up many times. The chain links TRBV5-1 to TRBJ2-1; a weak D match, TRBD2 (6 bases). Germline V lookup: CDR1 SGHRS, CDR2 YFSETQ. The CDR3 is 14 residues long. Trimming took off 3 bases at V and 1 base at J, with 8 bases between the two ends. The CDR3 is CASSWGESYNEQFF. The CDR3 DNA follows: TGCGCCAGCAGCTGGGGGGAGTCCTACAATGAGCAGTTCTTC.

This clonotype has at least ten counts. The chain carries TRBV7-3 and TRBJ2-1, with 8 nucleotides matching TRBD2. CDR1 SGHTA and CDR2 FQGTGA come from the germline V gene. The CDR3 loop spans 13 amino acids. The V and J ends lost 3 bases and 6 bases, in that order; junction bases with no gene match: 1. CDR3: CASSFGRANEQFF. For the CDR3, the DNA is TGTGCCAGCAGCTTCGGGAGGGCCAATGAGCAGTTCTTC.

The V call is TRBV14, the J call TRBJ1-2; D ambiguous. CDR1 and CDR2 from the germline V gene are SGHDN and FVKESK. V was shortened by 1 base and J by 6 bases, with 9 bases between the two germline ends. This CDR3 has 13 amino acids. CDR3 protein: CASSQAHGDGYTF. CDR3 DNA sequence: TGTGCCAGCAGCCAAGCACATGGGGATGGCTACACCTTC.

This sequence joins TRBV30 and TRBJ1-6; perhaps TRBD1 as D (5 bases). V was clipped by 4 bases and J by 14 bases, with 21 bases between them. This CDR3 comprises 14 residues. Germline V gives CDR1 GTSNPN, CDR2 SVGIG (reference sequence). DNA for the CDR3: TGTGCCTGGATGTCTGGGACGGTCCAAAACACCCTCCACTTT. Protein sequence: CAWMSGTVQNTLHF. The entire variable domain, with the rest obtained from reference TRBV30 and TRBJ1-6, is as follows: SQTIHQWPATLVQPVGSPLSLECTVEGTSNPNLYWYRQAAGRGLQLLFYSVGIGQISSEVPQNLSASRPQDRQFILSSKKLLLSDSGFYLCAWMSGTVQNTLHFGNGTRLTVT.

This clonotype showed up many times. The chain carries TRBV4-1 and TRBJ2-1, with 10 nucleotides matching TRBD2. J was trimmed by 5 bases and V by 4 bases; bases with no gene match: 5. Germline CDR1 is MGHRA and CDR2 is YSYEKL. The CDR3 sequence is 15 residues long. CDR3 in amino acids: CASSRVGLADNEQFF. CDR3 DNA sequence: TGCGCCAGCAGCCGAGTAGGACTAGCGGACAATGAGCAGTTCTTC.

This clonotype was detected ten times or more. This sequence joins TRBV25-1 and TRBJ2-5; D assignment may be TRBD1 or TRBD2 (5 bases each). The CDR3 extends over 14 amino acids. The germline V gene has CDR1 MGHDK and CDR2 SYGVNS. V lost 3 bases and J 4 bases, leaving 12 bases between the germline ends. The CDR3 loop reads CASSDRDGIETQYF. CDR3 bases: TGTGCCAGCAGTGACCGGGACGGAATAGAGACCCAGTACTTC.

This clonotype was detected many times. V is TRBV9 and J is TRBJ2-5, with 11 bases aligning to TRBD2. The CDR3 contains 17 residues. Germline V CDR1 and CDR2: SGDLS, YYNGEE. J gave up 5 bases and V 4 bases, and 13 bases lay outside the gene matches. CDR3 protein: CASSPPQVLAGVETQYF. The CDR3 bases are TGTGCCAGCAGCCCACCCCAGGTACTAGCGGGGGTGGAGACCCAGTACTTC.

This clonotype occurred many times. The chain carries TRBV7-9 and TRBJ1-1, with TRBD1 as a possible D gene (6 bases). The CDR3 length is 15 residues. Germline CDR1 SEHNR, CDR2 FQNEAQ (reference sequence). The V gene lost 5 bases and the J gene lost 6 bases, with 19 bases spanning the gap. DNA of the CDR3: TGTGCCAGCAGCCGACCGGACAGTAGGTTCGCTGAAGCTTTCTTT. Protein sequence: CASSRPDSRFAEAFF.

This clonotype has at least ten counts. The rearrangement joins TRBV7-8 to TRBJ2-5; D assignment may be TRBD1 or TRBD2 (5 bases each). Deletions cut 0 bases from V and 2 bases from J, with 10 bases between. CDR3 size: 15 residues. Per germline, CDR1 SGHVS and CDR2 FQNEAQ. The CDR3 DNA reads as TGTGCCAGCAGCTTAGCTCAGGGAGAACAAGAGACCCAGTACTTC. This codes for CASSLAQGEQETQYF. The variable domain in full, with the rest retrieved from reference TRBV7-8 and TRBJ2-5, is GAGVSQSPRYKVAKRGQDVALRCDPISGHVSLFWYQQALGQGPEFLTYFQNEAQLDKSGLPSDRFFAERPEGSVSTLKIQRTQQEDSAVYLCASSLAQGEQETQYFGPGTRLLVL.

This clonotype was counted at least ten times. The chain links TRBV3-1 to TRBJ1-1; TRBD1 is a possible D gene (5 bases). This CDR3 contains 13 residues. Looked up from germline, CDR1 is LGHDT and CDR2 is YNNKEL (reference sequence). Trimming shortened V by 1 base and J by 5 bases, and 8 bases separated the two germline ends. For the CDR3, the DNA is TGTGCCAGCAGCCAAGTGGGGGAAACTGAAGCTTTCTTT. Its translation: CASSQVGETEAFF.

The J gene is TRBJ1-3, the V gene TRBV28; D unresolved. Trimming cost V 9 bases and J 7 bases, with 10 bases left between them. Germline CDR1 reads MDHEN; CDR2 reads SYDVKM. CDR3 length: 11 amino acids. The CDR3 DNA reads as TGTGCCAGGGGCCCGGGGAACACCATATATTTT. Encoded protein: CARGPGNTIYF.

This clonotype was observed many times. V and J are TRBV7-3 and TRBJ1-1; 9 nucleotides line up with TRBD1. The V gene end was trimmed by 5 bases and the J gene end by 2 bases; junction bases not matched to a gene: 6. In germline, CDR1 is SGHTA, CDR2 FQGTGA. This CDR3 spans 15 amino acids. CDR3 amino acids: CASSLLGQGNTEAFF. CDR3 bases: TGTGCCAGCAGCCTCCTGGGACAGGGAAACACTGAAGCTTTCTTT.

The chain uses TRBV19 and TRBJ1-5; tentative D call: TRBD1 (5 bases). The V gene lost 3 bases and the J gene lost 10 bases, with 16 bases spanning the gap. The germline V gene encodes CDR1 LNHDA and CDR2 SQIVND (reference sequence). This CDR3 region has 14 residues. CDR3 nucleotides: TGTGCCAGTAGTATCACCAGCCCCGGGGGACCCCAGCATTTT. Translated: CASSITSPGGPQHF.

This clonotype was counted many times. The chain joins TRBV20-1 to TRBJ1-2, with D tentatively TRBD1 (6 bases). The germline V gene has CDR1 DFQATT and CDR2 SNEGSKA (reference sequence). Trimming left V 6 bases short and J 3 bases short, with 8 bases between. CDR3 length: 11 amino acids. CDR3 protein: CSAAGDYGYTF. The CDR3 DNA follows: TGCAGTGCCGCAGGGGACTATGGCTACACCTTC.

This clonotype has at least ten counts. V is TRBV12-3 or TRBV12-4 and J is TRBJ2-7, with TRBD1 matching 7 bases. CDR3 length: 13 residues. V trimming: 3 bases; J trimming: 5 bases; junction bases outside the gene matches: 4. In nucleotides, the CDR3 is TGTGCCAGCAGTTTTAACAGGGGAAACGAGCAGTACTTC. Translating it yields CASSFNRGNEQYF.

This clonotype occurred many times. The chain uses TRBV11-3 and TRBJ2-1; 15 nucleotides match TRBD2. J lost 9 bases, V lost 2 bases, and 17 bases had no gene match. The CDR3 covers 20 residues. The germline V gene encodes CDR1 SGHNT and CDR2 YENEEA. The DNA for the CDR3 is TGTGCCAGCAGCTTATCCCCCCGGGGACTAGCGGGGGGTCGTCGGGGTGAGCAGTTCTTC. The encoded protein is CASSLSPRGLAGGRRGEQFF.

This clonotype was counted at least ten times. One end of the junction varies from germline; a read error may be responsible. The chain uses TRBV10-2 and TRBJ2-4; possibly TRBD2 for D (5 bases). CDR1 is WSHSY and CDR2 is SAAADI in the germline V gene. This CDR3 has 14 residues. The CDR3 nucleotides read TGCGCCAGCAGTGCTGAACCAAAAACCGGGAACGGCAACTTC. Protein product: CASSAEPKTGNGNF.

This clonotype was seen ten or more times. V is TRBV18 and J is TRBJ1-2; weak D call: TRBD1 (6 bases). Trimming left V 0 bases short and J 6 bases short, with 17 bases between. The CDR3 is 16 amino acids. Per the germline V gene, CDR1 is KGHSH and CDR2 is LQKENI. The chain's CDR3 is CASSPPVQGTLHGYTF. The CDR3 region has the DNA TGTGCCAGCTCACCACCGGTGCAGGGGACCCTCCATGGCTACACCTTC. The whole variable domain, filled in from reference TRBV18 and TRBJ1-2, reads NAGVMQNPRHLVRRRGQEARLRCSPMKGHSHVYWYRQLPEEGLKFMVYLQKENIIDESGMPKERFSAEFPKEGPSILRIQQVVRGDSAAYFCASSPPVQGTLHGYTFGSGTRLTVV.

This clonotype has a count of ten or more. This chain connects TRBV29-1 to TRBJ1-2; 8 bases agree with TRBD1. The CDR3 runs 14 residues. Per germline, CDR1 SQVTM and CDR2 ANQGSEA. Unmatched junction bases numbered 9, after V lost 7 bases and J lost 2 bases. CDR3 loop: CSAGSGTGNYGYTF. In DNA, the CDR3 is TGCAGCGCTGGTTCCGGGACAGGCAACTATGGCTACACCTTC.

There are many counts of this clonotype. As DNA, the CDR3 is TGTGCCAGCAGCGGGAGACTAGCGGGAGGAGCAGATACGCAGTATTTT. It codes for CASSGRLAGGADTQYF. The chain links TRBV7-6 to TRBJ2-3; 13 bases are a match to TRBD2. CDR3 length: 16 amino acids. CDR1 and CDR2 from the germline V gene are SGHVS and FNYEAQ. V shed 5 bases and J 4 bases; nucleotides not matched to a gene: 6.

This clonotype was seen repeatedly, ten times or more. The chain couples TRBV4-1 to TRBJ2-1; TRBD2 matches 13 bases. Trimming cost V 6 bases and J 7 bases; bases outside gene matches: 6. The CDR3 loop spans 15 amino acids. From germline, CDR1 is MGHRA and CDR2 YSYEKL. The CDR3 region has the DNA TGCGCCAGCAGACAGACTAGCGGGAGGAGAAATGAGCAGTTCTTC. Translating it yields CASRQTSGRRNEQFF.

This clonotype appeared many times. The CDR3 coding sequence is TGTGCCAGCTCACCCGAACAGATCTCCTACAATGAGCAGTTCTTC. It codes for CASSPEQISYNEQFF. The gene calls are TRBV18 and TRBJ2-1, with D unclear. The CDR3 totals 15 residues. V shed 3 bases and J shed 0 bases, with 9 bases lying between them. Germline V gives CDR1 KGHSH, CDR2 LQKENI.